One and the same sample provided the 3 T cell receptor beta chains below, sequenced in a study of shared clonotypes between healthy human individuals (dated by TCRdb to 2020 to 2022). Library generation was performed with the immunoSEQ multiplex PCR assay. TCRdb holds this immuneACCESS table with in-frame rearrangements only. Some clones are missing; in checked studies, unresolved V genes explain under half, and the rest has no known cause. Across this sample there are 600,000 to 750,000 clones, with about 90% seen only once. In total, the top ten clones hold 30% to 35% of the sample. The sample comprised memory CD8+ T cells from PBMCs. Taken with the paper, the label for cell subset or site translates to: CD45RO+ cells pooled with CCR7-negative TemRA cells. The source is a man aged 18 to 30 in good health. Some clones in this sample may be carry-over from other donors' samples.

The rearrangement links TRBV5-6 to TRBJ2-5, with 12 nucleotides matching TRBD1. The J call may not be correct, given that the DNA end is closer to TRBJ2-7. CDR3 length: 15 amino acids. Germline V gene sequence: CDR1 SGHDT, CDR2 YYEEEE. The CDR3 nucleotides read TGTGCCAGCAGCTTCGGGACAGGGGGCCCCTACGAGCAGTACTTC. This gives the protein CASSFGTGGPYEQYF.

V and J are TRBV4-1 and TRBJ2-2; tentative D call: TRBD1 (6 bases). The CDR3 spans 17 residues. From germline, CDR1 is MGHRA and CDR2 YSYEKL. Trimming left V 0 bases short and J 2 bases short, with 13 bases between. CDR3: CASSQEPGTPNTGELFF. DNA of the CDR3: TGCGCCAGCAGCCAAGAGCCCGGGACACCCAACACCGGGGAGCTGTTTTTT.

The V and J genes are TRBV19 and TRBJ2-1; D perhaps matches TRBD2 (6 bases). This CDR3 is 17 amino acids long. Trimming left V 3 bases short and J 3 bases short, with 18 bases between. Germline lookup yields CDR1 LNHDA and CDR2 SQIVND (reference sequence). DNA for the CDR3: TGTGCCAGTAGTATGGGCTTGGCGGGATCGCACTACAATGAGCAGTTCTTC. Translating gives CASSMGLAGSHYNEQFF.